This TCR beta chain was observed in a study of OX40 agonist ivuxolimab in advanced cancers. In its sample, this clone was seen a few times. The method was immunoSEQ multiplex PCR; TCRdb's version includes in-frame clones alone and lacks a portion of them. The repertoire holds nearly 65,000 clones, with over 80% as singletons. From germline, CDR1 is SGDLS and CDR2 YYNGEE. V shed 4 bases and J 1 base; nucleotides not matched to a gene: 5. This CDR3 region has 15 residues. This receptor was identified in an adult with an advanced solid tumor such as melanoma, head and neck, liver or kidney cancer. The source was CD4+ or CD8+ T cells sorted from blood, collected in a trial of the OX40 agonist ivuxolimab. This sequence joins TRBV9 and TRBJ1-1; TRBD1 aligns across 9 bases. The DNA for the CDR3 is TGTGCCAGCAGCCCCAGGACAGGGGAGAACACTGAAGCTTTCTTT. Protein product: CASSPRTGENTEAFF.